Following are 19 T cell receptor beta chains from one sample sequenced in a study of vaccination and CD4 T cells after COVID-19. Their antigens are not known. An Oncomine TCR Beta short-read assay was used to sequence the DNA from cultured CD4+ T cells. MiXCR, run by TCRdb on the PCR reads, gives a single entry per CDR3 protein. The table includes about 5,700 distinct CDR3 sequences, 40% detected once. Treatment described: 10-day PBMC culture with coronavirus spike peptide pools or control peptides (ViraFEST assay). The unexposed donor's CD4+ T cells were collected before the COVID-19 pandemic (2011-2018). Sequencing used CD4+ T cells from blood, cultured in vitro. The receptors were sampled from a human donor in good health.

The chain links TRBV30 to TRBJ2-3, with TRBD2 matching over 11 bases. The length of the CDR3 is 16 residues. Germline V CDR1 and CDR2: GTSNPN, SVGIG (reference sequence). J lost 0 bases, V lost 2 bases, and 4 bases had no gene match. CDR3 DNA sequence: TGTGCCTGGAGTCGTCTAGCGGGGGGAAGCACAGATACGCAGTATTTT. It is translated as CAWSRLAGGSTDTQYF.

This clonotype counts as medium-sized (0.01 to 0.1%). The genes are TRBV5-1 and TRBJ2-1; 9 nucleotides align to TRBD2. Germline V lookup: CDR1 SGHRS, CDR2 YFSETQ. The junction had 7 bases not matched to a gene; V was cut back by 0 bases and J by 3 bases. This CDR3 has 17 residues. The CDR3 spells CASSLELAGLHYNEQFF. The CDR3 coding sequence is TGCGCCAGCAGCTTGGAGCTAGCGGGGCTCCACTACAATGAGCAGTTCTTC.

The CDR3 here is CASVSTGADTGELFF. Written as DNA, the CDR3 is TGTGCCAGCGTCTCGACGGGGGCGGACACCGGGGAGCTGTTTTTT. The chain employs TRBV7-8 and TRBJ2-2, with D perhaps matching TRBD1 or TRBD2 (6 bases each). The length of the CDR3 is 15 residues. CDR1 is SGHVS and CDR2 is FQNEAQ in the germline V gene. Trimming left V 8 bases short and J 3 bases short, with 16 bases between.

V usage is TRBV12-3 or TRBV12-4 and J usage is TRBJ1-1; TRBD1 is a possible D gene (5 bases). CDR3 length: 14 residues. V was clipped by 6 bases and J by 0 bases, with 11 bases between them. The CDR3 bases are TGTGCCAGCAGGAAGGGGCTGGTGAACACTGAAGCTTTCTTT. It specifies CASRKGLVNTEAFF.

This clonotype is categorized as large (0.1 to 1%). The chain has TRBV20-1 and TRBJ1-1, with D possibly matching TRBD1 (5 bases). Germline CDR1 DFQATT, CDR2 SNEGSKA (reference sequence). Trimming stripped 3 bases from V and 1 base from J, with 9 bases between. The CDR3 contains 13 residues. In nucleotides, the CDR3 is TGCAGTGCTAGTCGCAGGGCGAACACTGAAGCTTTCTTT. This sequence encodes CSASRRANTEAFF.

The chain is built from TRBV5-1 and TRBJ2-1; D is unresolved. V was shortened by 10 bases and J by 1 base, with 6 bases between the two germline ends. This CDR3 spans 11 amino acids. CDR1 and CDR2 (germline): SGHRS, YFSETQ. The CDR3 DNA follows: TGCGCCGTCAGGTCCTACAATGAGCAGTTCTTC. Protein product: CAVRSYNEQFF. Full variable domain (missing parts from reference TRBV5-1 and TRBJ2-1): KAGVTQTPRYLIKTRGQQVTLSCSPISGHRSVSWYQQTPGQGLQFLFEYFSETQRNKGNFPGRFSGRQFSNSRSEMNVSTLELGDSALYLCAVRSYNEQFFGPGTRLTVL.

This clonotype has a handful of counts. V and J are TRBV6-5 and TRBJ2-7; D perhaps matches TRBD2 (5 bases). Per germline, CDR1 MNHEY and CDR2 SVGAGI. The CDR3 is 14 amino acids. Trimming stripped 6 bases from V and 3 bases from J, with 15 bases between. CDR3: CASSYGIGHYEQYF. In DNA, the CDR3 is TGTGCCAGCAGCTACGGGATCGGGCACTACGAGCAGTACTTC.

This clonotype was picked up a small number of times. This chain links TRBV2 with TRBJ1-1; D remains ambiguous. Trimming took 2 bases from V and 0 from J, leaving 13 bases between them. CDR3 length equals 16 residues. Germline CDR1 and CDR2: SNHLY and FYNNEI. CDR3 sequence: CASSEQLAAVNTEAFF. CDR3 nucleotides: TGTGCCAGCAGTGAACAGTTGGCAGCAGTGAACACTGAAGCTTTCTTT.

V usage is TRBV7-3 and J usage is TRBJ1-2; D call uncertain. CDR1 and CDR2 (germline): SGHTA, FQGTGA. Between the trimmed V and J ends, which lost 0 bases and 3 bases, there was a span of 14 bases. The CDR3 is 16 amino acids. CDR3 amino acids: CASSLTPGLPDYGYTF. CDR3 nucleotides: TGTGCCAGCAGCTTAACGCCAGGCCTACCCGACTATGGCTACACCTTC.

A few counts support this clonotype. The rearrangement links TRBV28 to TRBJ1-5; 9 bases are a match to TRBD1. Trimming at V came to 6 bases and at J to 7 bases, leaving 7 bases not matched to a gene. The CDR3 covers 14 residues. Germline values: CDR1 MDHEN, CDR2 SYDVKM. This CDR3 is CASRETGGGQPQHF. The CDR3 DNA reads as TGTGCCAGCAGGGAAACAGGGGGCGGGCAGCCCCAGCATTTT.

The chain links TRBV2 to TRBJ1-5; D not resolved. The V and J ends lost 2 bases and 1 base respectively, with 9 bases between them. CDR3 length equals 15 residues. CDR1 and CDR2 (germline): SNHLY, FYNNEI. CDR3 nucleotides: TGTGCCAGCAGTGAATCTTTGGGCAGCAATCAGCCCCAGCATTTT. It is translated as CASSESLGSNQPQHF.

This clonotype has more than one count but fewer than ten. The chain joins TRBV2 to TRBJ2-7; D unresolved. V lost 3 bases and J 2 bases, leaving 8 bases between the germline ends. Germline V lookup: CDR1 SNHLY, CDR2 FYNNEI. The CDR3 contains 13 residues. CDR3 DNA sequence: TGTGCCAGCAGTGAGGTCCCGGCCTACGAGCAGTACTTC. As protein: CASSEVPAYEQYF.

The gene calls are TRBV11-3 and TRBJ2-1; TRBD1 aligns across 8 bases. Germline loops: CDR1 SGHNT, CDR2 YENEEA. This CDR3 comprises 15 residues. After removal of 5 bases from V and 2 bases from J, the junction contained 5 bases not matched to a gene. The CDR3 protein is CASSPRGLPYNEQFF. CDR3 coding DNA: TGTGCCAGCAGCCCCAGGGGGCTTCCCTACAATGAGCAGTTCTTC.

This clonotype was recorded a few times. This chain joins TRBV10-1 and TRBJ1-2, with D unresolved. Germline V gives CDR1 WNHNN, CDR2 SYGVQD (reference sequence). The CDR3 totals 14 residues. Trimming cost V 3 bases and J 2 bases, with 10 bases left between them. The CDR3 loop is CASSDGTANYGYTF. The CDR3 coding sequence is TGCGCCAGCAGTGACGGTACGGCAAACTATGGCTACACCTTC.

This sequence joins TRBV14 and TRBJ2-7; no reliable D call. Per the germline V gene, CDR1 is SGHDN and CDR2 is FVKESK. The CDR3 totals 14 residues. Trimming took off 1 base at V and 3 bases at J, with 10 bases between the two ends. For the CDR3, the DNA is TGTGCCAGCAGCCAAGTCTTCGGACGCTACGAGCAGTACTTC. Translating gives CASSQVFGRYEQYF.

A few counts support this clonotype. This chain links TRBV6-1 with TRBJ1-1; 8 nucleotides agree with TRBD1. Per the germline V gene, CDR1 is MNHNS and CDR2 is SASEGT. Trimming removed 5 bases from V and 10 bases from J; junction bases left unmatched: 6. This CDR3 comprises 12 residues. The CDR3 protein is CASSNTGGVAFF. As DNA, the CDR3 is TGTGCCAGCAGTAATACAGGGGGGGTAGCTTTCTTT.

This clonotype was found a few times. The J gene is TRBJ2-5, the V gene TRBV6-1; TRBD2 matches 9 bases. Losses at the gene ends were 8 bases for V and 4 bases for J; bases not matched to a gene: 11. The CDR3 is 15 amino acids. Germline V gene data show CDR1 as MNHNS and CDR2 as SASEGT. The CDR3, as DNA: TGTGCCAGCCATAGTTGGCGGGGGGGCTCAGAGACCCAGTACTTC. Its protein is CASHSWRGGSETQYF.

The chain couples TRBV20-1 to TRBJ2-3, with D possibly being TRBD1 or TRBD2 (6 bases each). The CDR3 length is 15 residues. The germline V gene has CDR1 DFQATT and CDR2 SNEGSKA (reference sequence). The ends were cut back, 0 bases at V and 7 bases at J, with 17 bases in the middle. The CDR3 here is CSARDPGAGSNTQYF. CDR3 nucleotides: TGCAGTGCTAGAGACCCAGGGGCGGGGAGCAATACGCAGTATTTT.

The chain carries TRBV20-1 and TRBJ1-2, with a possible D match to TRBD1 (6 bases). The V gene's germline CDR1 is DFQATT and CDR2 SNEGSKA (reference sequence). This CDR3 is built from 12 residues. Trimming removed 0 bases from V and 7 bases from J, with 9 bases in between. The CDR3 is CSARDGGVGYTF. CDR3 sequence (DNA): TGCAGTGCTAGAGATGGGGGCGTTGGCTACACCTTC.